This T cell receptor beta chain was identified during a study of T cell responses to AZD1222 COVID-19 vaccine. The study, taken as a whole, reports: AZD1222 recipients seropositive at baseline numbered only 5 to 7. Donors, mostly white British, included more females; clonal diversity was possibly underestimated.

Sequencing was performed with immunoSEQ multiplex PCR; in TCRdb, only in-frame clones are kept and a portion is missing. The top ten hold about 3% of the sample, which has roughly 120,000 clones, 85% to 95% seen once. CDR1 MGHRA and CDR2 YSYEKL come from the germline V gene. The germline V and J ends were trimmed by 1 base and 2 bases, with 8 bases remaining between them. The CDR3 loop spans 14 amino acids. Details on this clone: Its antigen is still unknown.

Sequenced material: peripheral blood, taken on day 0 of AZD1222 vaccination. This chain connects TRBV4-1 to TRBJ1-2, with no clear D. The source of this sequence is an adult in good health. The CDR3 nucleotides are TGCGCCAGCAGCCAAGTTCAGAGAAACTATGGCTACACCTTC. It specifies CASSQVQRNYGYTF.